Sequencing of this TCR beta chain was carried out in a study of T-cell memory formation after mild COVID-19. The wider study: Each donor largely had its own TCR clusters.

Study observations and caveats: Memory sampled before infection contained some responding clones, suggesting cross-reactive memory joined. Shrinking CD4+ clones resided mostly in CM and EM, and CD8+ ones in EMRA.

TCRdb used MiXCR to reprocess the 5' RACE reads, holding one entry per CDR3 protein. This sample has 100,000 to 150,000 distinct CDR3 sequences, with roughly 6.2% found just once. The V and J ends lost 0 bases and 2 bases respectively, with 8 bases between them. The CDR3 totals 14 residues. Germline CDR1 and CDR2: SGHRS and YFSETQ. Many counts were recorded for this clonotype. Antigen unknown. The sequencing input was PBMCs or a T cell subset sorted from them (not recorded which). The V gene is TRBV5-1, the J gene TRBJ1-1; the D gene is possibly TRBD1 (5 bases). This clonotype was sampled from an adult woman who had mild COVID-19 (a few samples of this study predate the infection). Cell type and time point are not known. The CDR3 DNA reads as TGCGCCAGCAGCTTGGGACAGTCTAACACTGAAGCTTTCTTT. The encoded protein is CASSLGQSNTEAFF.